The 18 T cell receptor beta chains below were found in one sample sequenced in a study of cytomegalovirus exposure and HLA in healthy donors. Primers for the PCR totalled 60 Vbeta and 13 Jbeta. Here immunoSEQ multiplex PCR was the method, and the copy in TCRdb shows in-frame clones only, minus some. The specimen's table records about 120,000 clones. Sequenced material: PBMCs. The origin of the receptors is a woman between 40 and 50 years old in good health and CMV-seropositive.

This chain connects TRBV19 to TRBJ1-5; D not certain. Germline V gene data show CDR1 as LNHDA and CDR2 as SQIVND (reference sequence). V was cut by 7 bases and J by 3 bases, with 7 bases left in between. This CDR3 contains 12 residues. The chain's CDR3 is CASKQVNQPQHF. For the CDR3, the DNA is TGTGCCAGTAAGCAGGTCAATCAGCCCCAGCATTTT.

This CDR3 is CASGLGGATDTQYF. CDR3 coding DNA: TGTGCCAGCGGGTTAGGGGGAGCAACAGATACGCAGTATTTT. The chain recombines TRBV9 with TRBJ2-3, with a weak D call TRBD1 (6 bases). The CDR3 spans 14 residues. Germline values: CDR1 SGDLS, CDR2 YYNGEE. The V gene lost 7 bases and the J gene lost 3 bases, with 15 bases spanning the gap. Filled out from reference TRBV9 and TRBJ2-3, the complete variable domain reads DSGVTQTPKHLITATGQRVTLRCSPRSGDLSVYWYQQSLDQGLQFLIQYYNGEERAKGNILERFSAQQFPDLHSELNLSSLELGDSALYFCASGLGGATDTQYFGPGTRLTVL.

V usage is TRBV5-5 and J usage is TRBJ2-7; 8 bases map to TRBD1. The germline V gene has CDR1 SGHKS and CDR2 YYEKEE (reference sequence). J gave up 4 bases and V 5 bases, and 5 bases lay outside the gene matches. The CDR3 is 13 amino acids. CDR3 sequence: CASRPTGVYEQYF. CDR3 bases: TGTGCCAGCAGGCCGACAGGGGTGTACGAGCAGTACTTC.

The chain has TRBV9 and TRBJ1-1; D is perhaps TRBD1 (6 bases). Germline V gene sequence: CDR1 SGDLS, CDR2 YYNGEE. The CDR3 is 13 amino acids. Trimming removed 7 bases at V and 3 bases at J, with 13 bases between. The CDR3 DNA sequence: TGTGCCAGCTCCTACCCAGGGGACACTGAAGCTTTCTTT. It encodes CASSYPGDTEAFF.

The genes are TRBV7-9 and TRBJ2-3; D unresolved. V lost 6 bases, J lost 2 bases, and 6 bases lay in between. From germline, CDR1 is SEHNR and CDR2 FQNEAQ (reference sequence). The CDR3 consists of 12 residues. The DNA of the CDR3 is TGTGCCAGCAGTACGGTCACAGATACGCAGTATTTT. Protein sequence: CASSTVTDTQYF.

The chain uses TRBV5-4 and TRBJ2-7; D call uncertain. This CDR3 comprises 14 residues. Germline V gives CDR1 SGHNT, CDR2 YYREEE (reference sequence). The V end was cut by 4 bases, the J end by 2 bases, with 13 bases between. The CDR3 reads CASSTQESPYEQYF. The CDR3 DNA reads TGTGCCAGCAGCACTCAGGAAAGTCCCTACGAGCAGTACTTC.

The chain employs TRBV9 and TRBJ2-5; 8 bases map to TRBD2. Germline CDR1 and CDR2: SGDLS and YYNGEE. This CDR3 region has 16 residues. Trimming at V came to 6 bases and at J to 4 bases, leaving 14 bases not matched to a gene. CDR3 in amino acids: CASTGEAGAGLETQYF. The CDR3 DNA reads TGTGCCAGCACAGGGGAAGCGGGAGCTGGGTTAGAGACCCAGTACTTC.

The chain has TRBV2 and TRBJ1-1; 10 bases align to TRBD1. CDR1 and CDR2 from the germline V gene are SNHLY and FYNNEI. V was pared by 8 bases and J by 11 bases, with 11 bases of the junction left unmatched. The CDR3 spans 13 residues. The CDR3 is CASGTGTGVGAFF. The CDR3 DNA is TGTGCCAGCGGAACCGGGACAGGGGTTGGGGCTTTCTTT. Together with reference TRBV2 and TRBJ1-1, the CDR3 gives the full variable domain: EPEVTQTPSHQVTQMGQEVILRCVPISNHLYFYWYRQILGQKVEFLVSFYNNEISEKSEIFDDQFSVERPDGSNFTLKIRSTKLEDSAMYFCASGTGTGVGAFFGQGTRLTVV.

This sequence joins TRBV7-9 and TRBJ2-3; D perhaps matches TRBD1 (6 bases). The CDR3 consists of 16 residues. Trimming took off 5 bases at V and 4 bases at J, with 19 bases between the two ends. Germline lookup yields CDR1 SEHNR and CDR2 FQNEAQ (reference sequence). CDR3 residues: CASSLGTWGRPDTQYF. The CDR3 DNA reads TGTGCCAGCAGCCTGGGGACATGGGGTCGTCCAGATACGCAGTATTTT. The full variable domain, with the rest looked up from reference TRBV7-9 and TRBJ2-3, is DTGVSQNPRHKITKRGQNVTFRCDPISEHNRLYWYRQTLGQGPEFLTYFQNEAQLEKSRLLSDRFSAERPKGSFSTLEIQRTEQGDSAMYLCASSLGTWGRPDTQYFGPGTRLTVL.

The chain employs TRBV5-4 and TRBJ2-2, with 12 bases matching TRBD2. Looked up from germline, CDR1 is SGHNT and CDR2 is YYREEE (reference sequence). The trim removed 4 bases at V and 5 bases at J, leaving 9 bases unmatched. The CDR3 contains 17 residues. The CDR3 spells CASSNRLAGVGTGELFF. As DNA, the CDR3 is TGTGCCAGCAGCAATCGACTAGCGGGAGTAGGTACCGGGGAGCTGTTTTTT.

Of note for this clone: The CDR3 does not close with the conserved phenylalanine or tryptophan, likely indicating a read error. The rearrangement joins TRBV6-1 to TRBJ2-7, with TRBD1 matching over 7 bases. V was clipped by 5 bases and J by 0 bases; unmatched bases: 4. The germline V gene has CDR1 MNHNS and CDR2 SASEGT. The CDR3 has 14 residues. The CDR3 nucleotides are TGTGCCAGCAGTACGACAGGGAGCTCCTACGAGCAGTACCTC. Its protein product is CASSTTGSSYEQYL.

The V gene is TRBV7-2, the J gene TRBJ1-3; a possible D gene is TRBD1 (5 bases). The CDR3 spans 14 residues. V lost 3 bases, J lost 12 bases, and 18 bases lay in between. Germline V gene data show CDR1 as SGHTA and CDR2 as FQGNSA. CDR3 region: CASSLEADRRGIYF. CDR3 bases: TGTGCCAGCAGCTTGGAGGCAGATCGGAGGGGCATATATTTT.

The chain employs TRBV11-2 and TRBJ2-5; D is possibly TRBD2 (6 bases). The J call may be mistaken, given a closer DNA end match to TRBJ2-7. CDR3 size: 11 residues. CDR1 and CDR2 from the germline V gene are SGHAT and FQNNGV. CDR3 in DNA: TGTGCCAGTAGCGGCAACTACGAGCAGTACTTC. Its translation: CASSGNYEQYF.

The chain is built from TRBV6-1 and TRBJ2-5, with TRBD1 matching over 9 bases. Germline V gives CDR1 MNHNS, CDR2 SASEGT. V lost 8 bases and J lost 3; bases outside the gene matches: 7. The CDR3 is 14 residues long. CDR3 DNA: TGTGCCAGCTGCCGGGGACAGGGAGAAGAGACCCAGTACTTC. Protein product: CASCRGQGEETQYF.

The CDR3 DNA is TGTGCCAGTATCTCAGACAGGGTTAACACTGAAGCTTTCTTT. Amino acid sequence: CASISDRVNTEAFF. The V gene is TRBV19, the J gene TRBJ1-1; 7 nucleotides line up with TRBD1. The CDR3 contains 14 residues. CDR1 and CDR2 from the germline V gene are LNHDA and SQIVND (reference sequence). Trimming removed 7 bases from V and 2 bases from J; junction bases left unmatched: 7.

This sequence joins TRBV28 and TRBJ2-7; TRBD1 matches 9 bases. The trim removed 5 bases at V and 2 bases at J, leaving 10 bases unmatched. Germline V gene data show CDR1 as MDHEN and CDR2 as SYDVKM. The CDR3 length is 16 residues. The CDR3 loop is CASSALTRDRAYEQYF. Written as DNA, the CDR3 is TGTGCCAGCAGTGCTTTAACCCGGGACAGGGCCTACGAGCAGTACTTC.

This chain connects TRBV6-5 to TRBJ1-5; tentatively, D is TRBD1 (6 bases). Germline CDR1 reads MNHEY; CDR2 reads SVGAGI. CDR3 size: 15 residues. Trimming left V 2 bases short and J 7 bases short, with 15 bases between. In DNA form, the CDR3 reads TGTGCCAGCAGTTACGGGGGCCTCCGAGGGCAGCCCCAGCATTTT. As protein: CASSYGGLRGQPQHF.

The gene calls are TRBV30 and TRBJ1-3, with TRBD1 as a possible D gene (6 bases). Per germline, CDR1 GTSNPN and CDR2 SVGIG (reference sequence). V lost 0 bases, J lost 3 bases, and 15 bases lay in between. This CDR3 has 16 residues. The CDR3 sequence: CAWSVRGGTGGNTIYF. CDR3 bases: TGTGCCTGGAGTGTAAGGGGGGGAACGGGTGGAAACACCATATATTTT.